This T cell receptor beta chain is from a study of cytomegalovirus exposure and HLA in healthy donors (dated by TCRdb to the late 2010s). Regarding the research as a whole: In an earlier analysis of some 610 of the donors, roughly 300 Gb of sequence data and about 110 million unique TCR beta sequences from 150 million to 200 million T cells were reported. Of the roughly 400 genotyped donors, over 65% fell in the genetic ancestry cluster associated with self-reported Caucasian donors. The number of typed donors differed by locus: about 620-640 for A, B, C, DRB1 and DQB1; 500 to 550 for DQA1; some 590 for DPA1; and around 490 for DPB1. In addition to the first cohort of roughly 700 subjects, a separate validation cohort of 130 or so different subjects was used. Every discovery cohort repertoire had been produced on one sequencing platform. Approximately 300 gigabases of sequencing data and approximately 92 million unique TCR sequences made up an early release that covered several hundred HLA-typed donors. Alongside the repertoire data, information on donor age, sex, ethnicity and CMV serostatus was compiled. The study was designed to test whether signatures of past pathogen exposure could be identified by cataloging public T cell receptors. A later genetic analysis took genome-wide SNP genotypes for about three fifths of the 666 donors and used that subset as a discovery cohort. An earlier analysis of several hundred of the donors applied high-throughput TCR beta sequencing to assess whether each TCR beta V gene segment acted as functional or pseudogenic. The study profiled the T cell repertoires of 500 to 800 subjects by immunosequencing and related them to cytomegalovirus serostatus. Rather than drawing on any new phenotypic data, the later analysis identified candidate immune exposures from TCR beta sequences and the way those sequences occurred across donors. To predict cytomegalovirus infection status, the study brought together high-throughput TCR immunosequencing, statistical association of individual TCRs with disease status, and machine learning. A later analysis re-examined previously published TCR beta repertoires from 610 or so donors and added high-resolution HLA genotyping to investigate patterns of TCR occurrence. About five DR-DQ haplotypes were handled as single units for association and clustering, since linkage in the cohort was strong. Both class I and class II loci were covered by HLA typing, at four-digit resolution. Among 398 genotyped donors of the cohort, an average of roughly 240,000 unique TCR beta nucleotide sequences were sequenced per donor, 15% to 20% of them non-productive. Results and caveats for the whole study, not just this receptor: In a later genetic analysis, a missense DCLRE1C variant was associated with V-gene and J-gene trimming of TCR beta chains, and the association was replicated in an independent cohort. Most CMV-associated TCR beta chains appeared to be HLA-restricted in a later analysis, and the HLA associations seemed to be driven largely by CMV exposure. A few of the identified cytomegalovirus-associated TCR beta chains were confirmed in vitro to be specific for cytomegalovirus antigens. In a later analysis, some 18,000 TCR beta sequences were associated with specific HLA alleles at a false discovery rate of 0.05. Assigning TCR associations to individual alleles was difficult when HLA alleles, especially DR and DQ, strongly co-occurred. Some IMGT-functional V segments, including TRBV6-2 and TRBV6-3, could not be told apart with the 87-base-pair reads, so those segments were excluded. According to the authors, the approach could potentially be generalized to other disease states and immunological phenotypes. A group of highly shared sequence variants was considered likely to be a technical artifact of the sequencing pipeline. In a later analysis, TCR association rates were found to vary across HLA loci, with the most associated TCRs seen for DRB1 alleles and the fewest for HLA-C alleles. Because some donors lacked HLA typing at each locus, the association tests relied only on the typed subset. An earlier analysis of approximately 500 of the donors showed that most TCR beta V segments appeared in productive rearrangements either about 87% or about 30% of the time, which broadly matched IMGT annotations. For the cohort, immune exposure information was limited to CMV serostatus. Most TCR sequences were observed very rarely across donors, whereas some public TCRs were present in many individuals. The earlier analysis of around 600 of the donors excluded roughly 17 rarely observed V segments, including chromosome 9 orphons, because counts were too low. In a later analysis, several top co-occurrence clusters were reported to appear linked to parvovirus B19, influenza, CMV and Epstein-Barr virus. Correlated functional status among segregating V segments might reflect linkage disequilibrium, but an unknown experimental factor could not be ruled out. In both the original and validation cohorts, the classifier was reported to diagnose cytomegalovirus status with high specificity and sensitivity. A further reported finding was that TCR beta sequences accurately predicted the HLA-A and HLA-B alleles for most subjects in the first cohort. A later analysis found that HLA-associated TCR beta chains were more clonally expanded and had lower generation probabilities than equally common non-associated chains. In this cohort, only TCR beta chains were sequenced, and detectable features were limited by the absence of alpha or paired-chain data. In a later genetic analysis, fewer N-insertions in productive TCRs were reported among donors in an Asian-associated ancestry cluster than the roughly 640-donor mean. The study listed approximately 150 TCR beta chains as associated with cytomegalovirus. Presence/absence analyses assumed roughly uniform sequencing depth across donors, an assumption that may not hold.

Spanning cysteine to phenylalanine, the CDR3 consists of 14 amino acids. Only the CDR3 DNA is retained, 42 bases long and in frame from the first base. Trimming removed 5 bases from V and 7 bases from J, leaving 15 bases between the germline ends. The cohort comprised some 730 healthy bone marrow donors. Cohort members were all nominally healthy when sampled, although unrecorded immune exposures were likely present. The donor tested CMV seronegative and was one of the 352 seronegative cohort members. Each donor provided a peripheral blood sample, and peripheral blood mononuclear cells were used for TCR beta sequencing. Genomic DNA was extracted from the blood cell samples with the Qiagen DNeasy Blood Extraction Kit. The protocol used for the library was the immunoSEQ multiplex PCR assay. For the multiplex PCR, a mixture combining 60 forward primers for TCR Vbeta segments and 13 reverse primers for TCR Jbeta segments was used. The CDR3 region of rearranged TCR beta genes was amplified from genomic DNA with a multiplex PCR assay. Amplified TCR beta libraries were sequenced as 87-base-pair reads on the Illumina HiSeq System. From the authors' description of their analysis: In a later analysis, some 80 million unique TCR beta chains were counted across the roughly 610 repertoires, and roughly 11 million of these chains were shared by at least two donors. To remove PCR and sequencing errors, raw reads were error-corrected and collapsed into unique sequences using a nearest-neighbor algorithm that merged closely related sequences. CDR3 sequences were aligned to IMGT reference sequences to assign V, D and J gene segments. For a sequence to be retained, at least a six-nucleotide match to both a V gene segment and a J gene segment was required. Rearrangements were called productive when the CDR3 lacked stop codons and stayed in frame with V and J; all others were non-productive. CDR3 was defined according to IMGT convention as the region running from the second conserved V-encoded cysteine to the conserved J-encoded phenylalanine. The earlier analysis of about 500 of the donors excluded sequences that lacked an unambiguous match to a single V gene segment. In an earlier analysis of 587 of the donors, a V segment was called functional when productive rearrangements were above 56.7%, and segregating when the standard deviation between donors exceeded 5%. A statistical classification framework was built to diagnose cytomegalovirus status from the catalog of TCR beta chain sequences. In a later analysis, TCR nucleotide sequences were compared against IMGT/GENE-DB human TR gene sequences so that V and J genes could be assigned. Using the TCRdist pipeline, a later analysis assigned CDR3 sequences along with most-parsimonious VDJ recombination scenarios. In a later analysis, every TCR beta chain was defined by the combination of its CDR3 amino acid sequence and its V-gene family, and reads without a unique V-gene family were dropped. A later analysis removed roughly 590 highly shared, low-generation-probability nucleotide sequences to deal with suspected cross-contamination and a sequencing artifact. In a later analysis, a clonal expansion index was calculated for each public chain from normalized within-repertoire ranks of inferred template counts. In a later analysis, generation probabilities were computed with a VDJ recombination model fitted to out-of-frame rearrangements, and the resulting probabilities were checked against IGoR. A later analysis scored TCR-TCR, TCR-HLA and TCR-CMV co-occurrence with hypergeometric tests, applying a repertoire-size bias correction to TCR pairs. In a later analysis, false discovery rates were estimated by permuting HLA or CMV assignments 20 times. A later analysis grouped co-occurring TCRs with DBSCAN, adding TCRdist sequence similarity when clustering within HLA-allele-positive subsets. Co-occurrence clustering excluded repertoires with fewer than 30,000 or more than 120,000 public chains, plus five with anomalous nucleotide sharing. TCRdb took over this immuneACCESS table, retaining in-frame rearrangements with V and J assigned. Such tables are incomplete; in checked studies, under half of the missing clones stem from an unresolved V gene, and the remainder is unexplained. The DNA gave D and trimming, while V, J and clone size come from that table. The sample includes 100,000 to 150,000 clones, with roughly four fifths observed a single time. The top ten clonotypes cover around 1.2% of the sample.

In regard to this clone: Its antigen remains unidentified. No base quality information exists; no much larger clone differs at one position.

Sample: PBMCs. Recombination joined TRBV5-3 with TRBJ2-2; TRBD2 might be the D gene, on 6 matching bases. TRBV5-3 is identified as an open reading frame with a role that is uncertain. This TCR came from a girl aged 2 to 10 in good health and CMV-seronegative. The CDR3 region has the sequence CARRFPGDDGELFF. At the DNA level, the sequence is TGTGCCAGAAGATTTCCGGGGGATGACGGGGAGCTGTTTTTT.